This T cell receptor (beta chain) originates from a study of CD8 T cells in Susac syndrome. General study results and limits: The study conceded that its TCR sequencing and HLA analysis involved relatively few individuals.

Germline V gene sequence: CDR1 SGHTA, CDR2 FQGNSA. Deletions cut 0 bases from V and 4 bases from J, with 8 bases between. The CDR3 has 14 residues. The diagnostic criteria were recently defined, and patients with Susac syndrome met them for definite or probable disease. This clonotype was observed a single time. The antigen remains undetermined. The RNA, about 0.45 to 1 ug, was put through reverse transcription using random hexamers. Multiplex PCR with immunoSEQ amplified the TCR beta CDR3 across 54 Vbeta and 13 Jbeta. TCRdb analysed the immunoSEQ multiplex PCR reads with MiXCR anew, one entry per CDR3 protein. The top ten hold 0.098% of the sample, which has roughly 190,000 distinct CDR3 sequences, about 94% seen once.

This chain connects TRBV7-2 to TRBJ2-3; D unresolved. Sequencing input: CD4+ T cells from PBMCs. The clonotype comes from a human donor with Susac syndrome. The CDR3 is CASSLARQSDTQYF. The CDR3 nucleotides read TGTGCCAGCAGCTTAGCGCGGCAGTCAGATACGCAGTATTTT.